This TCR beta chain was obtained from a study of blood T cell repertoires in COVID-19. Study information: COVID-19 samples, acute and convalescent, were from the United States, Italy and Spain. The cDNA or gDNA used as material had been derived from T cells, B-cell-depleted T cells, or PBMCs.

Original data processing: Nucleated cell counts were estimated from reference gene primer amplification. The assay was immunoSEQ multiplex PCR, and TCRdb's table has in-frame clones only and misses some. V and J calls and clone size are given by that table; D and trimming were obtained from the DNA. Seen here are just over 250,000 clones, roughly 90% observed once, and the top ten hold roughly 3.9%. V was shortened by 2 bases and J by 2 bases, with 6 bases between the two germline ends. Germline assignment: CDR1 WSHSY and CDR2 SAAADI. The length of the CDR3 is 13 residues. Sequencing was performed on peripheral blood. The TCR sequence derives from a man aged 60 to 75 who had recovered from COVID-19. The V gene is TRBV10-2, the J gene TRBJ2-5; no firm D call. CDR3 coding DNA: TGCGCCAGCAGTGAGGACACGCAAGAGACCCAGTACTTC. It specifies CASSEDTQETQYF.